The source of this TCR beta chain is a study of cytomegalovirus exposure and HLA in healthy donors. Study results and limitations: Many donors carried some public TCRs, although rarity characterized most TCR sequences. Researchers reported that three CMV-associated chains were confirmed in vitro as CMV antigen-specific.

The method was immunoSEQ multiplex PCR; TCRdb's version includes in-frame clones alone and lacks a portion of them. The sample shows fewer than 120,000 clones, around 90% of them seen only once. It was the approximately 120-subject validation cohort, separate from the approximately 670-subject first cohort, to which the donors belonged. Comment on this clone: The antigen is unknown.

Trimming left V 7 bases short and J 0 bases short, with 9 bases between. This CDR3 contains 13 residues. Germline CDR1 SQVTM, CDR2 ANQGSEA. The material sequenced was PBMCs. The V call is TRBV29-1, the J call TRBJ1-4; unclear D gene. This receptor was taken from a woman under 30 in good health and CMV-seronegative. CDR3 bases: TGCAGCGGCATCAGTGCAACTAATGAAAAACTGTTTTTT. This sequence encodes CSGISATNEKLFF.